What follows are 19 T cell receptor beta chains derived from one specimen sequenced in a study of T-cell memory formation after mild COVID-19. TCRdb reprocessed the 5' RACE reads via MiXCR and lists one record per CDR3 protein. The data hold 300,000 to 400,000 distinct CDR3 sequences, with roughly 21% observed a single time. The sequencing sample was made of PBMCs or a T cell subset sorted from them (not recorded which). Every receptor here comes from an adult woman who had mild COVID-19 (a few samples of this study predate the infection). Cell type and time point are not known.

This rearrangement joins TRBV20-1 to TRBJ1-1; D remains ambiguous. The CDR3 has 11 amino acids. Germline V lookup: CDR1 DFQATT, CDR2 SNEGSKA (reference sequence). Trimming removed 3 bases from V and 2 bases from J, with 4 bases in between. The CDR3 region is CSARGNTEAFF. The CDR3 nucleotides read TGCAGTGCTAGGGGAAACACTGAAGCTTTCTTT.

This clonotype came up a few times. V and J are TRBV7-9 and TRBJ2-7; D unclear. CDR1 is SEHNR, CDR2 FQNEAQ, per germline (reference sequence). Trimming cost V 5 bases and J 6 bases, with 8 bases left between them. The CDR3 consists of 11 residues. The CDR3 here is CASSAAREQYF. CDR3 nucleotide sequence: TGTGCCAGCAGCGCCGCGCGCGAGCAGTACTTC.

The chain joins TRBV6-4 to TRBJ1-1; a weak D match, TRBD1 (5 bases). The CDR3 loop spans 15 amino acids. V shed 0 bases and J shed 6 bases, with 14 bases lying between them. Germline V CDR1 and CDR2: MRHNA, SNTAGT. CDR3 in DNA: TGTGCCAGCAGTGACTCGCGGGGGGGGAGCGCTGAAGCTTTCTTT. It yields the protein CASSDSRGGSAEAFF.

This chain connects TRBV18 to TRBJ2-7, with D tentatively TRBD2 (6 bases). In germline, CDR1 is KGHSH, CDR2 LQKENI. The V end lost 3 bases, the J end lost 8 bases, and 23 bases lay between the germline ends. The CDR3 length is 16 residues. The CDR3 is CASSPSGLATYVKQYF. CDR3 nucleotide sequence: TGTGCCAGCTCACCGTCGGGGCTAGCGACCTACGTCAAGCAGTACTTC. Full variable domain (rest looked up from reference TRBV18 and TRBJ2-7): NAGVMQNPRHLVRRRGQEARLRCSPMKGHSHVYWYRQLPEEGLKFMVYLQKENIIDESGMPKERFSAEFPKEGPSILRIQQVVRGDSAAYFCASSPSGLATYVKQYFGPGTRLTVT.

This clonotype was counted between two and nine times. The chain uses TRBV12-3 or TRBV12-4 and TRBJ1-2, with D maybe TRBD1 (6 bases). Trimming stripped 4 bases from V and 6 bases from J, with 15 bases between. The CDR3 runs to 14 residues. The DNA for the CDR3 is TGTGCCAGCAGTTCTGGGACAATGGGCCATGGCTACACCTTC. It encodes CASSSGTMGHGYTF.

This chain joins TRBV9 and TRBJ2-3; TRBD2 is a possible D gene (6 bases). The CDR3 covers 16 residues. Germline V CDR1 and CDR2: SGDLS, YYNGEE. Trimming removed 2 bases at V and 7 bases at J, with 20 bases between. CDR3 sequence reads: CASSVTAGSEPHTQYF. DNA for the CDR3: TGTGCCAGCAGCGTCACTGCGGGGTCCGAACCCCATACGCAGTATTTT.

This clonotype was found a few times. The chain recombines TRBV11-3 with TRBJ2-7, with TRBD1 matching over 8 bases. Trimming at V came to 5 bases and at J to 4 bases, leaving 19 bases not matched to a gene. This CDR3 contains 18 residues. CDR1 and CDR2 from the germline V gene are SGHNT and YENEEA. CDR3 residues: CASSPGAFARDRSYEQYF. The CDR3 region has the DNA TGTGCCAGCAGCCCCGGGGCCTTTGCGCGGGACAGGAGTTACGAGCAGTACTTC.

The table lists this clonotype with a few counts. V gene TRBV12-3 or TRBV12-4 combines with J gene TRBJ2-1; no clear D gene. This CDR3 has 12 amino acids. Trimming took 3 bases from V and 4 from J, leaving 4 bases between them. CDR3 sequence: CASSFRYNEQFF. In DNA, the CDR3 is TGTGCCAGCAGTTTCAGGTACAATGAGCAGTTCTTC.

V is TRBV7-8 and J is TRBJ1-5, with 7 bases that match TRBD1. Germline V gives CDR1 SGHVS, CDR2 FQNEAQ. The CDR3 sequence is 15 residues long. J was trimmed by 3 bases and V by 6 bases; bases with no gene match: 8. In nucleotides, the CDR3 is TGTGCCAGCAGAATAGGGACAGCAAACAATCAGCCCCAGCATTTT. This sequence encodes CASRIGTANNQPQHF. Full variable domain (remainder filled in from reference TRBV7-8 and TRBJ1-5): GAGVSQSPRYKVAKRGQDVALRCDPISGHVSLFWYQQALGQGPEFLTYFQNEAQLDKSGLPSDRFFAERPEGSVSTLKIQRTQQEDSAVYLCASRIGTANNQPQHFGDGTRLSIL.

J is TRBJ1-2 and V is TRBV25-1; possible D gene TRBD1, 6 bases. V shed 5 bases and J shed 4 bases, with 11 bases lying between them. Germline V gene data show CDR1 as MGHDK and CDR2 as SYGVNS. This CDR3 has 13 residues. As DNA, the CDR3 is TGTGCCAGCAGTTCCGGACAGTTCTATGGCTACACCTTC. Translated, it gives CASSSGQFYGYTF.

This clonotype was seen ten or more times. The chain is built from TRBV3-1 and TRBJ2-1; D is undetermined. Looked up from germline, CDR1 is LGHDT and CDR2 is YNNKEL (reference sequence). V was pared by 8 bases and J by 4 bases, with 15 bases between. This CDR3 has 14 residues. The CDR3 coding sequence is TGTGCCAGCTCCCTGGGGTCCGGGTACAATGAGCAGTTCTTC. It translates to CASSLGSGYNEQFF.

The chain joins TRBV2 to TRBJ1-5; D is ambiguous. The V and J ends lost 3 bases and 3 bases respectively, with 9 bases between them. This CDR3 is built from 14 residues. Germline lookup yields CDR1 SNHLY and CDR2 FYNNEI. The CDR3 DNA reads TGTGCCAGCAGTGATCGAATCGTCAATCAGCCCCAGCATTTT. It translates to CASSDRIVNQPQHF.

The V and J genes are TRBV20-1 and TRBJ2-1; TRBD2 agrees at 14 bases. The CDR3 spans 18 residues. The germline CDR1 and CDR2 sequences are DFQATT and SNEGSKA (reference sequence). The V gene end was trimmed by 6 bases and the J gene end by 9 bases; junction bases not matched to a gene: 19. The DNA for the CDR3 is TGCAGTGCCCATGACGCTTATGGGACTAGCGGGAGCTACGGTGAGCAGTTCTTC. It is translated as CSAHDAYGTSGSYGEQFF.

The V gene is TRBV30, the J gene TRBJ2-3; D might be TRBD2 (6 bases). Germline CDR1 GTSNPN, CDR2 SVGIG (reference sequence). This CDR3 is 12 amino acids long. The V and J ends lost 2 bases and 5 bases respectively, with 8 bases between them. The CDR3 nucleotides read TGTGCCTGGAGTAGGACTATAGATACGCAGTATTTT. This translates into CAWSRTIDTQYF.

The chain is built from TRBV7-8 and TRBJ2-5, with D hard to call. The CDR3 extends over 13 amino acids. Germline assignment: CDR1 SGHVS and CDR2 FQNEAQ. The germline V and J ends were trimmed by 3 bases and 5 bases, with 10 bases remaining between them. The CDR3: CASSFLDGETQYF. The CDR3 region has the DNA TGTGCCAGCAGCTTTCTAGACGGCGAGACCCAGTACTTC.

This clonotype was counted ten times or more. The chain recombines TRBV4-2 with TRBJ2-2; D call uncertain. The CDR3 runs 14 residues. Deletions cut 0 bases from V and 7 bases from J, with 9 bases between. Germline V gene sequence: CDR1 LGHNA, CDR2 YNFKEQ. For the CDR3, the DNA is TGTGCCAGCAGCCAAGATGAACTGGGCGGGGAGCTGTTTTTT. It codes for CASSQDELGGELFF.

In DNA, the CDR3 is TGCGCCAGCGGCGTTACCGCAGGGGCGACAGATACGCAGTATTTT. Residues: CASGVTAGATDTQYF. The chain has TRBV5-1 and TRBJ2-3; D might be TRBD1 (6 bases). V lost 7 bases to trimming and J lost 3 bases, with 18 bases between them. The CDR3 is made up of 15 amino acids. Germline CDR1 reads SGHRS; CDR2 reads YFSETQ.

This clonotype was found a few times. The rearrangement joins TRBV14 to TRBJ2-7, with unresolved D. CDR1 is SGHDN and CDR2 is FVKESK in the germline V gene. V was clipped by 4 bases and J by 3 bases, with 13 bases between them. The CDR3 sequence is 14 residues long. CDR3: CASSRESAFYEQYF. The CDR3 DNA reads TGTGCCAGCAGCCGTGAGAGTGCCTTCTACGAGCAGTACTTC.

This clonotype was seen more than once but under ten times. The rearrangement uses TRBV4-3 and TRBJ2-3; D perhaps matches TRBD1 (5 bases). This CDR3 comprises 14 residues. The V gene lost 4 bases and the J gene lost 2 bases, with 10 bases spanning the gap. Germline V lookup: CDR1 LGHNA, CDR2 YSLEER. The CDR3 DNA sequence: TGCGCCAGCAGCCGGAGCAGGGACACAGATACGCAGTATTTT. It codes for CASSRSRDTDTQYF.